Listed here are 14 T cell receptor beta chains from one sample, sequenced in a study of blood T cells in healthy people across ages. A second PCR of 7 to 11 cycles used a sample-barcoded 5' primer and a J-beta primer mix. One entry per CDR3 protein results from TCRdb running MiXCR on the 5' RACE reads. In the table there are 1.5 million to 2 million distinct CDR3 sequences, 49% of which are singletons. Sequenced material: blood. These receptors all stem from a woman aged 40-49 years in good health.

The chain carries TRBV3-1 and TRBJ2-1; 7 nucleotides match TRBD2. The J segment lost 7 bases and the V segment lost 11 bases, leaving 5 bases of the junction unmatched. The germline V gene has CDR1 LGHDT and CDR2 YNNKEL (reference sequence). The CDR3 totals 11 residues. CDR3 protein: CAAGVYNEQFF. For the CDR3, the DNA is TGTGCCGCGGGAGTTTATAATGAGCAGTTCTTC.

The CDR3 loop reads CASSWGASRGSRNYGYTF. The DNA for the CDR3 is TGTGCCAGCAGTTGGGGAGCGAGTAGAGGGAGTCGAAACTATGGCTACACCTTC. The chain links TRBV28 to TRBJ1-2; the D is unclear. V lost 4 bases, J lost 2 bases, and 23 bases lay in between. Germline CDR1 MDHEN, CDR2 SYDVKM. CDR3 size: 18 residues.

This clonotype appeared once. This chain joins TRBV7-9 and TRBJ1-5; possibly TRBD1 for D (6 bases). CDR1 and CDR2 (germline): SEHNR, FQNEAQ (reference sequence). V shed 1 base and J shed 5 bases, with 12 bases lying between them. The CDR3 has 15 residues. The CDR3 DNA sequence: TGTGCCAGCAGCTTAGAGGGGGGTCCCGATCAGCCCCAGCATTTT. As protein: CASSLEGGPDQPQHF.

This chain uses TRBV7-2 with TRBJ2-7; perhaps TRBD2 as D (6 bases). The CDR3 covers 14 residues. Germline assignment: CDR1 SGHTA and CDR2 FQGNSA. Trimming cost V 3 bases and J 3 bases, with 12 bases left between them. The DNA of the CDR3 is TGTGCCAGCAGCTTGGCGGGAACTCGCTACGAGCAGTACTTC. Its translation: CASSLAGTRYEQYF.

The chain carries TRBV27 and TRBJ2-1; D may be TRBD1 or TRBD2 (5 bases each). Germline CDR1 MNHEY, CDR2 SMNVEV (reference sequence). The V and J ends lost 0 bases and 2 bases respectively, with 14 bases between them. The CDR3 contains 17 residues. The CDR3 coding sequence is TGTGCCAGCAGTTTATCGAACCGGGGCTCTACCTACAATGAGCAGTTCTTC. Translated: CASSLSNRGSTYNEQFF.

The chain links TRBV7-6 to TRBJ2-1; TRBD2 might be the D (6 bases). The CDR3 runs 17 residues. Trimming took off 3 bases at V and 0 bases at J, with 15 bases between the two ends. Germline-derived CDR1 and CDR2 are SGHVS and FNYEAQ. DNA of the CDR3: TGTGCCAGCAGCTTCCATACGACTAGAACCTCCTACAATGAGCAGTTCTTC. Translating it yields CASSFHTTRTSYNEQFF.

The chain couples TRBV5-1 to TRBJ2-3; D may match TRBD1 or TRBD2 (6 bases each). V was cut by 2 bases and J by 4 bases, with 17 bases left in between. The CDR3 spans 16 residues. Germline loops: CDR1 SGHRS, CDR2 YFSETQ. CDR3 region: CASSLGGNSGADTQYF. CDR3 nucleotide sequence: TGCGCCAGCAGCTTAGGGGGGAACAGTGGAGCAGATACGCAGTATTTT. The variable domain in full, with the rest retrieved from reference TRBV5-1 and TRBJ2-3, is KAGVTQTPRYLIKTRGQQVTLSCSPISGHRSVSWYQQTPGQGLQFLFEYFSETQRNKGNFPGRFSGRQFSNSRSEMNVSTLELGDSALYLCASSLGGNSGADTQYFGPGTRLTVL.

The rearrangement uses TRBV15 and TRBJ2-1; 8 bases match TRBD2. The length of the CDR3 is 16 residues. Germline assignment: CDR1 LNHNV and CDR2 YYDKDF (reference sequence). J lost 8 bases, V lost 0 bases, and 9 bases had no gene match. CDR3 nucleotide sequence: TGTGCCACCAGCAGAGATCGGGGGGGCCATTGGGATGAGCAGTTCTTC. Translated, it gives CATSRDRGGHWDEQFF.

V is TRBV7-9 and J is TRBJ2-1; 10 bases line up with TRBD2. Germline CDR1 is SEHNR and CDR2 is FQNEAQ (reference sequence). Unmatched junction bases numbered 7, after V lost 2 bases and J lost 9 bases. The CDR3 length is 15 residues. This chain's CDR3 is CASSLQRGGLGEQFF. The CDR3 coding sequence is TGTGCCAGCAGCTTACAGCGGGGGGGCCTTGGTGAGCAGTTCTTC.

The chain couples TRBV4-1 to TRBJ1-2; D call uncertain. CDR3 size: 14 residues. The germline CDR1 and CDR2 sequences are MGHRA and YSYEKL. Trimming stripped 0 bases from V and 3 bases from J, with 8 bases between. CDR3 region: CASSQDPADYGYTF. The CDR3 nucleotides are TGCGCCAGCAGCCAAGACCCGGCGGACTATGGCTACACCTTC.

In this sample, this clonotype turned up a few times. At one end the junction does not follow the germline gene, possibly because of a read error. The DNA for the CDR3 is TGTGCCAGCAGCTTAGGACCAGGACCCCAAGAGACCCAGTACTTC. Protein: CASSLGPGPQETQYF. The gene calls are TRBV5-1 and TRBJ2-5, with D hard to call. Germline assignment: CDR1 SGHRS and CDR2 YFSETQ. This CDR3 is built from 15 residues.

The genes are TRBV9 and TRBJ1-6; D ambiguous. Per germline, CDR1 SGDLS and CDR2 YYNGEE. The CDR3 covers 11 residues. V was cut by 4 bases and J by 9 bases, with 5 bases left in between. The CDR3 DNA reads TGTGCCAGCAGCCACCCTTCACCCCTCCACTTT. This gives the protein CASSHPSPLHF.

The CDR3 DNA reads TGTGCCAGCAGTTTATATGGTAGCGGGTCACAAGAGACCCAGTACTTC. It translates to CASSLYGSGSQETQYF. The chain carries TRBV28 and TRBJ2-5; 7 positions match TRBD2. CDR1 MDHEN and CDR2 SYDVKM come from the germline V gene. V lost 1 base and J lost 2; bases outside the gene matches: 7. The CDR3 is 16 residues long.

The chain links TRBV11-2 to TRBJ2-7, with D possibly matching TRBD1 (5 bases). The CDR3 has 13 amino acids. V shed 6 bases and J shed 7 bases, with 16 bases lying between them. From germline, CDR1 is SGHAT and CDR2 FQNNGV. DNA for the CDR3: TGTGCCAGCAGATTCTTGAGGCAGGGTGAGCAGTACTTC. Protein sequence: CASRFLRQGEQYF.